This T cell receptor (beta chain) is drawn from a study of naive and memory T cell subsets. The treatment here: skin biopsy from PPD injection site in Mantoux-positive individual. TCR cDNA received a 3' ligated oligonucleotide that carried a UMI. The SP2 primer and nested alpha and beta constant region primers amplified ligated cDNA in four rounds. TCRdb independently ran MiXCR on the UMI-ligation and nested PCR reads; one entry per CDR3 protein. The table lists roughly 14,000 distinct CDR3 sequences, less than 5.5% of them singletons. Germline trimming cut 5 bases from V and 2 bases from J; bases unmatched to any gene: 6. The germline CDR1 and CDR2 sequences are MNHEY and SVGEGT. This CDR3 region has 15 residues.

Sample: skin, taken from a tuberculin skin test site. The source of this sequence is an adult in good health. The chain couples TRBV6-2 or TRBV6-3 to TRBJ2-1; 7 bases align to TRBD2. The CDR3 is CASSDGGRPYNEQFF. The CDR3 coding sequence is TGTGCCAGCAGTGACGGGGGGAGGCCCTACAATGAGCAGTTCTTC.